This T cell receptor (beta chain) was documented in a study of beta chain features in type 1 diabetes. Study-wide background: The number of sorted cells examined across all samples was some 99 million.

The authors reverse transcribed all of the isolated RNA, so sequencing captured expressed TCRB transcripts. The method was immunoSEQ multiplex PCR; TCRdb's version includes in-frame clones alone and lacks a portion of them. Of around 350,000 clones detected, approximately 12% appear once; the ten largest clones hold about 0.017%. This clone was counted between two and nine times. V was cut by 5 bases and J by 9 bases, with 8 bases left in between. There are 11 residues in the CDR3. Germline-derived CDR1 and CDR2 are LNHDA and SQIVND (reference sequence). The V and J genes are TRBV19 and TRBJ2-1, with no clear D. The sample consisted of naive CD4+ T cells from blood. This TCR came from a man between 18 and 35 years old in good health. The CDR3 bases are TGTGCCAGTAGTGCACTCGGTGAGCAGTTCTTC. Translating gives CASSALGEQFF.